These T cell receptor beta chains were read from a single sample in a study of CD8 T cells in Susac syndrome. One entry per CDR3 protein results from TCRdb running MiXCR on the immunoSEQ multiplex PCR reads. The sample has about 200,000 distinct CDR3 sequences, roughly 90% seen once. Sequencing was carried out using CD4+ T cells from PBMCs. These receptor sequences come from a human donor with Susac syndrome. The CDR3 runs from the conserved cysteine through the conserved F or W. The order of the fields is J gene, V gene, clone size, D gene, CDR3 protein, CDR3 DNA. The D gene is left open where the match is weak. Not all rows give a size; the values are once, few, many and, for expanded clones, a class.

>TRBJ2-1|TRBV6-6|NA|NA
CASRHTETSFNEQFF
TGTGCCAGCAGACATACCGAAACTTCCTTCAATGAGCAGTTCTTC
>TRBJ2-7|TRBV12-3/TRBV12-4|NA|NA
CASSLRQTYEQYF
TGTGCCAGCAGTTTACGGCAGACCTACGAGCAGTACTTC
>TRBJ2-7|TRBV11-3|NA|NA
CASSLAPNTTYEQYF
TGTGCCAGCAGCTTAGCCCCTAACACAACCTACGAGCAGTACTTC
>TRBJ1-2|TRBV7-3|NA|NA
CASSLSVGVYGYTF
TGTGCCAGCAGCTTATCGGTCGGAGTCTATGGCTACACCTTC
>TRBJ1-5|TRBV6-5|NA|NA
CASKQDSNQPQHF
TGTGCCAGCAAACAGGATAGCAATCAGCCCCAGCATTTT
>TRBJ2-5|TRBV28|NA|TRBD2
CASRVLAAQETQYF
TGTGCCAGCAGGGTACTAGCGGCTCAAGAGACCCAGTACTTC
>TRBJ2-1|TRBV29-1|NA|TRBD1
CSAEAGTGAGEQFF
TGCAGCGCAGAGGCCGGGACAGGGGCGGGTGAGCAGTTCTTC
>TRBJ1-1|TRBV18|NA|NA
CASSPPESSNTEAFF
TGTGCCAGCTCACCACCTGAGAGCTCGAACACTGAAGCTTTCTTT
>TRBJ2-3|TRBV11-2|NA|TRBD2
CASSGTSGRTDTQYF
TGTGCCAGCAGCGGAACTAGCGGGAGAACAGATACGCAGTATTTT
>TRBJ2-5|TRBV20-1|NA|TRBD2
CSARDPQRGGYQETQYF
TGCAGTGCTAGAGATCCCCAGCGGGGGGGATACCAAGAGACCCAGTACTTC
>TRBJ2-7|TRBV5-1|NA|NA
CASSLVGESSYEQYF
TGCGCCAGCAGCTTGGTAGGGGAGAGCTCCTACGAGCAGTACTTC
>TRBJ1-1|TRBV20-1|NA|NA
CSARVSGQLNTEAFF
TGCAGTGCTAGAGTCTCAGGACAGTTGAACACTGAAGCTTTCTTT
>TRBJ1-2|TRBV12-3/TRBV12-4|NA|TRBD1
CASRLGTEIYGYTF
TGTGCCAGCAGATTAGGGACAGAAATTTATGGCTACACCTTC
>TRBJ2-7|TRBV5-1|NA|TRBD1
CASSQTGANIYEQYF
TGCGCCAGCAGCCAGACAGGGGCCAATATCTACGAGCAGTACTTC
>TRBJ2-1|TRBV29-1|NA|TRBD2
CSVVPSGRFNEQFF
TGCAGCGTTGTCCCTAGCGGGAGGTTCAATGAGCAGTTCTTC
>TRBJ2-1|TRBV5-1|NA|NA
CASSFERQTSNEQFF
TGCGCCAGCAGCTTTGAAAGACAGACTAGCAATGAGCAGTTCTTC
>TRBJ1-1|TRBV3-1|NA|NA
CASSQGSGQNTEAFF
TGTGCCAGCAGCCAAGGTTCGGGGCAGAACACTGAAGCTTTCTTT
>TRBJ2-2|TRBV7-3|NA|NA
CASSLFSETVNTGELFF
TGTGCCAGCAGCTTATTCAGTGAGACAGTGAACACCGGGGAGCTGTTTTTT
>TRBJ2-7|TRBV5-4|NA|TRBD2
CASSDRTSGSYEQYF
TGTGCCAGCAGCGACCGGACTAGCGGGAGCTACGAGCAGTACTTC
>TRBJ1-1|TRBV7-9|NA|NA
CASSLEGTMNTEAFF
TGTGCCAGCAGCTTAGAAGGTACCATGAACACTGAAGCTTTCTTT
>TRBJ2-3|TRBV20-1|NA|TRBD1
CSAPTGGDTQYF
TGCAGTGCTCCTACAGGGGGAGATACGCAGTATTTT
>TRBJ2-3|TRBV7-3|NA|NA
CASSKGKGAGTDTQYF
TGTGCCAGCAGCAAAGGAAAGGGAGCAGGCACAGATACGCAGTATTTT
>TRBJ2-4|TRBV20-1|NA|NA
CSAWLQGKGKNIQYF
TGCAGTGCTTGGTTGCAGGGAAAAGGCAAAAACATTCAGTACTTC
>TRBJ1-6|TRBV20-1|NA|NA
CSASPAGSYNSPLHF
TGCAGTGCTAGCCCGGCAGGGAGCTATAATTCACCCCTCCACTTT
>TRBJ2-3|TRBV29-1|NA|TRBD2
CSVTGTSVIDTQYF
TGCAGCGTCACCGGGACTAGCGTTATAGATACGCAGTATTTT
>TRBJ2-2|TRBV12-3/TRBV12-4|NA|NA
CASSLGGAAFTGELFF
TGTGCCAGCAGTTTAGGCGGAGCGGCTTTCACCGGGGAGCTGTTTTTT
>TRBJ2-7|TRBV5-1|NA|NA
CASSLDRVREQYF
TGCGCCAGCAGCTTGGACAGGGTTCGGGAGCAGTACTTC
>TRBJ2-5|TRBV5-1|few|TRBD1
CASSRDSFQETQYF
TGCGCCAGCAGTCGGGACAGCTTCCAAGAGACCCAGTACTTC
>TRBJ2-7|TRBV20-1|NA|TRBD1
CSARGKGQGTYEQYF
TGCAGTGCTAGAGGCAAGGGACAGGGGACCTACGAGCAGTACTTC
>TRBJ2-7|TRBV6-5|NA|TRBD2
CASSRSGGPPYEQYF
TGTGCCAGCAGTCGCAGCGGGGGCCCCCCCTACGAGCAGTACTTC
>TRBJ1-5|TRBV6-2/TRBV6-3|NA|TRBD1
CASSYFNDRGLQPQHF
TGTGCCAGCAGTTACTTTAACGACAGGGGCTTGCAGCCCCAGCATTTT
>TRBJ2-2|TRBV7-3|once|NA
CASSSVTSGELFF
TGTGCCAGCAGCTCCGTAACGTCCGGGGAGCTGTTTTTT
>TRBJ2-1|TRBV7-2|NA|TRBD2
CASSPGGAPFYNEQFF
TGTGCCAGCAGCCCCGGGGGGGCTCCGTTTTACAATGAGCAGTTCTTC
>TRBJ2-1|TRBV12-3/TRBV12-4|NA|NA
CASSFSGTVIDEQFF
TGTGCCAGCAGTTTTTCCGGTACAGTTATCGATGAGCAGTTCTTC
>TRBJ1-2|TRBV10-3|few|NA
CAISQSLVNYGYTF
TGTGCCATCAGCCAGAGCTTAGTTAACTATGGCTACACCTTC
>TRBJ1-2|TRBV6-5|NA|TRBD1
CASGPGTGGAGYTF
TGTGCCAGCGGACCCGGGACAGGGGGCGCCGGCTACACCTTC
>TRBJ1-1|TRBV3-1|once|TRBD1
CASSQATDRGAFF
TGTGCCAGCAGCCAAGCGACGGACAGGGGAGCTTTCTTT
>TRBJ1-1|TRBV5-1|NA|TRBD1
CASSFSSGTVGTEAFF
TGCGCCAGCAGCTTTTCCTCCGGGACAGTGGGGACTGAAGCTTTCTTT
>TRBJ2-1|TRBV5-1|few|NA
CASSLAGRKDEQFF
TGCGCCAGCAGCTTGGCAGGGAGGAAGGATGAGCAGTTCTTC